Listed below are T cell receptor beta chains from one sample, sequenced in a study of early T cells in non-severe SARS-CoV-2 infection. TCRdb recomputed calls from the 5' RACE reads with MiXCR, one row per CDR3 protein. The data contain 55,000 to 75,000 distinct CDR3 sequences, 10% to 15% of them singletons. The sample taken for sequencing was whole blood. These receptors were obtained from an adult who was a healthcare worker with PCR-confirmed SARS-CoV-2 infection or an uninfected control (not recorded which). Each CDR3 is given with its conserved first and last residue. D genes are given only for firm matches. Where a row states a size, it is once, few, many or the class of an expanded clone; other rows omit it.

d_gene	j_gene	abundance	v_gene	CDR3aa	CDR3nt
-	TRBJ2-3	many	TRBV3-1	CASSPRTPRQGDTQYF	TGTGCCAGCAGCCCACGGACACCGAGGCAGGGAGATACGCAGTATTTT
-	TRBJ2-5	-	TRBV5-4	CASSPPTGEGETQYF	TGTGCCAGCAGCCCACCGACAGGGGAGGGAGAGACCCAGTACTTC
-	TRBJ2-5	-	TRBV20-1	CSARNPGSLQETQYF	TGCAGTGCACGGAATCCAGGATCCCTCCAAGAGACCCAGTACTTC
-	TRBJ2-1	-	TRBV14	CASSQVGILRGQFF	TGTGCCAGCAGCCAAGTCGGAATCCTCCGTGGGCAGTTCTTC
TRBD2	TRBJ2-1	many	TRBV6-6	CASSWIINSGSSYNEQFF	TGTGCCAGCAGTTGGATAATTAATAGCGGGAGCTCCTACAATGAGCAGTTCTTC
-	TRBJ2-7	few	TRBV2	CASSEFWGPGYEQYF	TGTGCCAGCAGTGAATTCTGGGGACCGGGCTACGAGCAGTACTTC
-	TRBJ2-1	-	TRBV9	CASSDILGGRVNEQFF	TGTGCCAGCAGCGATATTCTAGGGGGGCGGGTCAATGAGCAGTTCTTC
-	TRBJ2-2	few	TRBV28	CASIWGRGPNTGELFF	TGTGCCAGCATTTGGGGCCGGGGCCCGAACACCGGGGAGCTGTTTTTT
-	TRBJ2-7	-	TRBV3-1	CASSQTDEQYF	TGTGCCAGCAGCCAGACTGACGAGCAGTACTTC
-	TRBJ2-1	many	TRBV5-4	CASSLLTLSINEQFF	TGTGCCAGCAGCCTATTGACCCTTTCCATCAATGAGCAGTTCTTC
TRBD1	TRBJ2-2	-	TRBV7-8	CASSSRTGALNTGELFF	TGTGCCAGCAGCTCGCGGACAGGGGCCTTGAACACCGGGGAGCTGTTTTTT
-	TRBJ2-7	many	TRBV20-1	CSATLLTGGEQYF	TGCAGTGCTACCTTGCTGACTGGGGGCGAGCAGTACTTC
-	TRBJ2-7	-	TRBV12-3/TRBV12-4	CASTNRRGYEQYF	TGTGCCAGCACCAACAGACGGGGCTACGAGCAGTACTTC
-	TRBJ2-5	-	TRBV13	CASGHQETQYF	TGTGCCAGCGGACACCAAGAGACCCAGTACTTC
TRBD1	TRBJ2-2	many	TRBV7-2	CASSRRQGVTGELFF	TGTGCCAGCAGCCGACGACAGGGGGTCACCGGGGAGCTGTTTTTT
TRBD1	TRBJ1-1	many	TRBV6-1	CASRQGGVNTEAFF	TGTGCCAGCAGACAGGGGGGGGTGAACACTGAAGCTTTCTTT
-	TRBJ2-5	few	TRBV11-2	CASSLGLGGWGETQYF	TGTGCCAGCAGCTTAGGCCTCGGTGGCTGGGGGGAGACCCAGTACTTC
-	TRBJ2-3	-	TRBV24-1	CATSDPQGGFGTDTQYF	TGTGCCACCAGTGATCCCCAGGGAGGTTTTGGAACAGATACGCAGTATTTT
-	TRBJ2-5	many	TRBV28	CASSFEVPETQYF	TGTGCCAGCAGTTTTGAGGTTCCAGAGACCCAGTACTTC
-	TRBJ1-1	few	TRBV24-1	CATKGGTEAFF	TGTGCCACCAAGGGGGGCACTGAAGCTTTCTTT
-	TRBJ2-4	many	TRBV3-1	CASRTGKGNIQYF	TGTGCCAGCAGGACAGGAAAGGGCAACATTCAGTACTTC
TRBD1	TRBJ1-2	few	TRBV6-1	CASQQGWYGYTF	TGTGCCAGCCAACAGGGGTGGTATGGCTACACCTTC
-	TRBJ1-4	many	TRBV7-9	CASSLGDRTNEKLFF	TGTGCCAGCAGCTTAGGTGACAGGACTAATGAAAAACTGTTTTTT
-	TRBJ1-1	few	TRBV11-2	CASSQQENTEAFF	TGTGCCAGCAGTCAACAGGAGAACACTGAAGCTTTCTTT
-	TRBJ2-3	few	TRBV11-3	CASSLGGTRPRTDTQYF	TGTGCCAGCAGCTTGGGGGGTACGCGCCCGAGGACAGATACGCAGTATTTT
-	TRBJ1-5	few	TRBV27	CASSPTARRPQHF	TGTGCCAGCAGTCCGACCGCTCGTCGGCCCCAGCATTTT
-	TRBJ2-3	many	TRBV6-5	CASSYTTGVTDTQYF	TGTGCCAGCAGTTACACTACAGGAGTCACAGATACGCAGTATTTT
-	TRBJ1-1	many	TRBV30	CAWSDGPGTEAFF	TGTGCCTGGAGTGACGGACCGGGCACTGAAGCTTTCTTT
TRBD1	TRBJ2-7	-	TRBV6-1	CATLTGVGEQYF	TGTGCCACACTGACAGGGGTCGGGGAGCAGTACTTC
-	TRBJ2-3	few	TRBV5-1	CASSSLRGRGSTDTQYF	TGCGCCAGCAGCTCCCTCAGGGGGCGGGGGAGCACAGATACGCAGTATTTT
-	TRBJ2-3	few	TRBV11-2	CASSFRGRVSTDTQYF	TGTGCCAGCAGCTTTCGGGGCAGGGTATCCACAGATACGCAGTATTTT
-	TRBJ1-1	few	TRBV20-1	CSAREGSANTEAFF	TGCAGTGCCCGGGAAGGGAGCGCGAACACTGAAGCTTTCTTT
-	TRBJ2-5	-	TRBV29-1	CSVDRAWKETQYF	TGCAGCGTTGATCGGGCGTGGAAAGAGACCCAGTACTTC
TRBD1	TRBJ1-1	few	TRBV6-6	CASRPMRDRSRTEAFF	TGTGCCAGCAGACCCATGCGGGACAGAAGTAGGACTGAAGCTTTCTTT
-	TRBJ1-5	many	TRBV12-5	CASGPLSNQPQHF	TGTGCTAGTGGCCCACTTAGCAATCAGCCCCAGCATTTT
-	TRBJ1-1	few	TRBV12-3/TRBV12-4	CASRNRVGDTEAFF	TGTGCCAGCAGGAACAGGGTTGGGGACACTGAAGCTTTCTTT
TRBD1	TRBJ2-2	many	TRBV24-1	CATSDFAGQGSGELFF	TGTGCCACCAGTGATTTTGCAGGACAGGGGTCCGGGGAGCTGTTTTTT
-	TRBJ2-7	-	TRBV5-1	CASSLAGQGYPPYEQYF	TGCGCCAGCAGCTTGGCGGGGCAGGGCTATCCCCCCTACGAGCAGTACTTC
-	TRBJ2-1	-	TRBV24-1	CATSDWLSGEQFF	TGTGCCACCAGTGATTGGCTTAGTGGTGAGCAGTTCTTC
-	TRBJ2-6	many	TRBV6-2/TRBV6-3	CASSYFRISGANVLTF	TGTGCCAGCAGTTACTTTCGGATCTCTGGGGCCAACGTCCTGACTTTC
-	TRBJ2-3	few	TRBV2	CASSGQGPVVGDTQYF	TGTGCCAGCAGTGGGCAGGGCCCCGTAGTTGGAGATACGCAGTATTTT
-	TRBJ2-7	many	TRBV9	CASSVEPGEDYEQYF	TGTGCCAGCAGCGTAGAACCCGGGGAGGACTACGAGCAGTACTTC
TRBD1	TRBJ2-7	few	TRBV6-2/TRBV6-3	CASSYPGTGTPGRQYF	TGTGCCAGCAGTTACCCCGGGACAGGGACTCCTGGACGGCAGTACTTC
-	TRBJ2-7	-	TRBV7-6	CASSQTEPNEQYF	TGTGCCAGCAGTCAGACAGAACCAAACGAGCAGTACTTC
TRBD1	TRBJ1-1	many	TRBV6-5	CASGQGPNTEAFF	TGTGCCAGCGGACAGGGGCCGAACACTGAAGCTTTCTTT
TRBD1	TRBJ2-7	-	TRBV29-1	CSVGHLGQFEQYF	TGCAGCGTTGGCCACCTGGGACAGTTCGAGCAGTACTTC
-	TRBJ2-7	few	TRBV5-1	CASSLTRAHGQYF	TGCGCCAGCAGCCTAACCCGCGCGCACGGGCAGTACTTC
TRBD1	TRBJ1-1	-	TRBV20-1	CSARETGQGTEAFF	TGCAGTGCTAGAGAGACCGGACAGGGCACTGAAGCTTTCTTT
-	TRBJ1-1	-	TRBV7-3	CASSFGRGNTEAFF	TGTGCCAGCAGCTTCGGGCGAGGGAACACTGAAGCTTTCTTT
TRBD2	TRBJ2-1	-	TRBV20-1	CSAFRSGADNEQFF	TGCAGTGCTTTCCGAAGCGGGGCCGACAATGAGCAGTTCTTC
-	TRBJ2-4	few	TRBV29-1	CSALVANIQYF	TGCTCAGCGTTGGTCGCAAACATTCAGTACTTC
-	TRBJ2-7	few	TRBV12-3/TRBV12-4	CASTLDSTYEQYF	TGTGCCAGCACCCTTGATTCCACCTACGAGCAGTACTTC